The clone carrying this T cell receptor (beta chain) was counted between two and nine times. Its cognate antigen is unknown. The data originate from a study of blood T cells in healthy people across ages. Broader study findings: PBMC samples, being unsorted, prevented any conclusive comparison of naive and antigen-experienced cells. As age increased, TCR beta diversity per million T cells fell in a roughly linear fashion.

CDR1 and CDR2 (germline): SEHNR, FQNEAQ (reference sequence). V lost 4 bases and J lost 2; bases outside the gene matches: 10. The CDR3 runs to 17 residues. The second PCR ran roughly 6 to 11 cycles with a sample-barcoded 5' primer and J-beta primers. TCRdb independently ran MiXCR on the 5' RACE reads; one entry per CDR3 protein. Among hundreds of thousands of distinct CDR3 sequences listed, about 30% were seen once. Each donor gave around 9.3 milliliters of peripheral blood. This chain joins TRBV7-9 and TRBJ2-1; 8 bases line up with TRBD1. Sequencing input: blood. The source is a woman aged 80 or over in good health. CDR3 coding DNA: TGTGCCAGCAGCTATCGGACAGGGAAAGGGACCTACAATGAGCAGTTCTTC. The encoded protein is CASSYRTGKGTYNEQFF.